The 32 T cell receptor beta chains below come from one sample, sequenced in a study of shared clonotypes between healthy human individuals. The data were produced by immunoSEQ multiplex PCR, yet TCRdb's version contains in-frame clones alone and is incomplete. Of just over 2,000,000 clones in the sample, approximately 94% are singletons; the top ten hold 0.9% to 1.3%. Terminally differentiated effector memory CD45RA+ cells were left out of the naive CD8 fraction, which was CD45RO-negative and positively selected for CCR7. What was sequenced was naive CD8+ T cells sorted from blood. The receptors derive from a young man in good health.

J is TRBJ2-7 and V is TRBV7-9; no firm D call. The V gene's germline CDR1 is SEHNR and CDR2 FQNEAQ (reference sequence). CDR3 length: 15 amino acids. Deletions cut 0 bases from V and 1 base from J, with 10 bases between. The CDR3 spells CASSLALDGSYEQYF. The CDR3 DNA sequence: TGTGCCAGCAGCTTAGCTCTGGACGGATCCTACGAGCAGTACTTC.

The chain couples TRBV6-1 to TRBJ1-2; TRBD1 might be the D (5 bases). The V gene's germline CDR1 is MNHNS and CDR2 SASEGT. This CDR3 has 13 amino acids. V was pared by 7 bases and J by 0 bases, with 9 bases between. The CDR3 loop reads CASMGPPNYGYTF. Here the CDR3 DNA reads TGTGCCAGCATGGGGCCACCTAACTATGGCTACACCTTC.

The chain employs TRBV13 and TRBJ2-7; D not resolved. The CDR3 loop spans 11 amino acids. V was pared by 6 bases and J by 5 bases, with 8 bases between. Germline CDR1 reads PRHDT; CDR2 reads FYEKMQ (reference sequence). The CDR3 is CASRLSDEQYF. CDR3 bases: TGTGCCAGCAGGTTATCCGACGAGCAGTACTTC.

The chain recombines TRBV4-1 with TRBJ2-3, with D possibly matching TRBD2 (5 bases). The V end lost 0 bases, the J end lost 2 bases, and 6 bases lay between the germline ends. The CDR3 runs 14 residues. In germline, CDR1 is MGHRA, CDR2 YSYEKL. CDR3 protein: CASSQDGVTDTQYF. CDR3 nucleotide sequence: TGCGCCAGCAGCCAAGACGGGGTCACAGATACGCAGTATTTT.

The V and J genes are TRBV10-2 and TRBJ1-5; D gene uncertain. The CDR3 is 13 amino acids. Germline CDR1 reads WSHSY; CDR2 reads SAAADI. V gave up 8 bases and J gave up 3 bases, with 11 bases separating them. CDR3 amino acids: CASATGNNQPQHF. In DNA, the CDR3 is TGCGCCAGCGCGACGGGGAACAATCAGCCCCAGCATTTT.

This chain links TRBV7-9 with TRBJ1-2; D uncertain. CDR1 SEHNR and CDR2 FQNEAQ come from the germline V gene (reference sequence). Trimming removed 5 bases at V and 0 bases at J, with 10 bases between. The CDR3 is 14 amino acids. This chain's CDR3 is CASSLLGPNYGYTF. Written as DNA, the CDR3 is TGTGCCAGCAGCCTCCTGGGCCCTAACTATGGCTACACCTTC.

J is TRBJ2-7 and V is TRBV7-9; 8 nucleotides line up with TRBD2. The CDR3 loop spans 17 amino acids. Losses at the gene ends were 5 bases for V and 0 bases for J; bases not matched to a gene: 12. Germline V gives CDR1 SEHNR, CDR2 FQNEAQ (reference sequence). CDR3: CASSPPVLAEASYEQYF. The DNA for the CDR3 is TGTGCCAGCAGCCCTCCCGTACTAGCGGAGGCCTCCTACGAGCAGTACTTC.

The chain employs TRBV25-1 and TRBJ2-7; 10 nucleotides agree with TRBD1. J gave up 3 bases and V 6 bases, and 5 bases lay outside the gene matches. CDR1 and CDR2 from the germline V gene are MGHDK and SYGVNS. The CDR3 is 14 residues long. The CDR3 loop is CASSLGTGVYEQYF. The CDR3, as DNA: TGTGCCAGCAGCCTCGGGACAGGGGTCTACGAGCAGTACTTC.

The chain links TRBV9 to TRBJ1-2, with D uncertain. V lost 4 bases to trimming and J lost 5 bases, with 18 bases between them. CDR1 and CDR2 from the germline V gene are SGDLS and YYNGEE. CDR3 length: 15 residues. The CDR3 DNA reads as TGTGCCAGCAGCCCAACCTCCGGGAGTAGGTATGGCTACACCTTC. Translated: CASSPTSGSRYGYTF.

The rearrangement links TRBV27 to TRBJ2-1, with D maybe TRBD2 (6 bases). The CDR3 length is 15 residues. CDR1 is MNHEY and CDR2 is SMNVEV in the germline V gene (reference sequence). The V and J ends lost 1 base and 2 bases respectively, with 9 bases between them. Written as DNA, the CDR3 is TGTGCCAGCAGTTTATTAGCGGAAGCCTACAATGAGCAGTTCTTC. Its translation: CASSLLAEAYNEQFF.

V gene TRBV27 combines with J gene TRBJ2-5, with TRBD2 as a possible D gene (6 bases). The CDR3 totals 16 residues. With 3 bases removed from V and 2 bases from J, the gap between germline ends came to 16 bases. Looked up from germline, CDR1 is MNHEY and CDR2 is SMNVEV (reference sequence). The CDR3 reads CASSFGPGALQETQYF. Written as DNA, the CDR3 is TGTGCCAGCAGTTTTGGACCGGGAGCTTTACAAGAGACCCAGTACTTC.

The J gene is TRBJ2-7, the V gene TRBV2; D gene unclear. Trimming left V 1 base short and J 3 bases short, with 7 bases between. CDR1 SNHLY and CDR2 FYNNEI come from the germline V gene. The CDR3 is made up of 13 amino acids. CDR3 residues: CASSEGPNYEQYF. The DNA of the CDR3 is TGTGCCAGCAGTGAAGGACCTAACTACGAGCAGTACTTC. Supplemented by reference TRBV2 and TRBJ2-7, the full variable domain reads EPEVTQTPSHQVTQMGQEVILRCVPISNHLYFYWYRQILGQKVEFLVSFYNNEISEKSEIFDDQFSVERPDGSNFTLKIRSTKLEDSAMYFCASSEGPNYEQYFGPGTRLTVT.

Points on this clone: At the DNA level, this CDR3 is encoded by other sequences in the same sample as well. The gene calls are TRBV4-1 and TRBJ2-3; possibly TRBD2 for D (6 bases). The V end was cut by 0 bases, the J end by 3 bases, with 10 bases between. Per the germline V gene, CDR1 is MGHRA and CDR2 is YSYEKL. This CDR3 has 15 amino acids. The CDR3 is CASSQDQGLTDTQYF. The CDR3 DNA reads as TGCGCCAGCAGCCAAGACCAGGGACTTACAGATACGCAGTATTTT.

With respect to this clone: The same CDR3 can be traced to other DNA sequences in this sample. The chain uses TRBV2 and TRBJ2-7; no definite D call. This CDR3 is built from 12 residues. The germline V gene has CDR1 SNHLY and CDR2 FYNNEI. Trimming took 3 bases from V and 4 from J, leaving 7 bases between them. The CDR3, as DNA: TGTGCCAGCAGTGACGTTGGATACGAGCAGTACTTC. Encoded protein: CASSDVGYEQYF.

On this clone itself: The same CDR3 can be traced to other DNA sequences in this sample. CDR3 in DNA: TGTGCCAGCAGTTTCGGAGGGGAGCAGTTCTTC. This sequence encodes CASSFGGEQFF. V and J are TRBV27 and TRBJ2-1; possible D gene TRBD2, 6 bases. The germline gives CDR1 MNHEY, CDR2 SMNVEV (reference sequence). The CDR3 extends over 11 amino acids. The germline V and J ends were trimmed by 3 bases and 10 bases, with 7 bases remaining between them.

This sequence joins TRBV4-1 and TRBJ1-2; 9 bases match TRBD1. V lost 1 base, J lost 3 bases, and 12 bases stayed unmatched. The CDR3 runs 18 residues. Germline V gene lookup returns CDR1 MGHRA and CDR2 YSYEKL. The CDR3 DNA reads as TGCGCCAGCAGCCAAGGCCTTAGTCGGTGGGACAGGGACTATGGCTACACCTTC. It encodes CASSQGLSRWDRDYGYTF.

The chain links TRBV11-2 to TRBJ2-2, with D hard to call. CDR1 SGHAT and CDR2 FQNNGV come from the germline V gene. V lost 2 bases, J lost 9 bases, and 7 bases lay in between. The CDR3 length is 12 residues. The CDR3 here is CASSLNSWELFF. CDR3 nucleotides: TGTGCCAGCAGCTTAAACTCCTGGGAGCTGTTTTTT.

This sequence joins TRBV7-9 and TRBJ2-5; the D is unclear. The CDR3 runs to 13 residues. The germline gives CDR1 SEHNR, CDR2 FQNEAQ (reference sequence). V lost 3 bases and J lost 5, with 10 bases in between. The CDR3: CASSFLTGETQYF. The CDR3 DNA is TGTGCCAGCAGCTTCCTTACCGGGGAGACCCAGTACTTC.

The gene calls are TRBV5-6 and TRBJ1-1; D not certain. Per the germline V gene, CDR1 is SGHDT and CDR2 is YYEEEE. There are 15 residues in the CDR3. V was pared by 0 bases and J by 5 bases, with 14 bases between. In nucleotides, the CDR3 is TGTGCCAGCAGCTTGGCCGAACACTGGAGAACTGAAGCTTTCTTT. This encodes CASSLAEHWRTEAFF.

The chain employs TRBV9 and TRBJ2-3; no clear D gene. Trimming took off 0 bases at V and 1 base at J, with 9 bases between the two ends. This CDR3 is 15 amino acids long. Germline CDR1 is SGDLS and CDR2 is YYNGEE. The CDR3 DNA follows: TGTGCCAGCAGCGTAGGCATAAGCCGCACAGATACGCAGTATTTT. Its translation: CASSVGISRTDTQYF.

In its sample, this clone was seen once. The rearrangement uses TRBV4-1 and TRBJ2-7; possible D gene TRBD1, 5 bases. The ends were cut back, 1 base at V and 5 bases at J, with 21 bases in the middle. The germline V gene encodes CDR1 MGHRA and CDR2 YSYEKL. The CDR3 runs to 17 residues. Written as DNA, the CDR3 is TGCGCCAGCAGCCAAGCCTCCTCGGTAGGGGTAGGGGACGAGCAGTACTTC. Amino acid sequence: CASSQASSVGVGDEQYF.

This chain links TRBV6-1 with TRBJ2-7, with D tentatively TRBD1 (5 bases). Between the trimmed V and J ends, which lost 6 bases and 2 bases, there was a span of 11 bases. Germline V CDR1 and CDR2: MNHNS, SASEGT. This CDR3 has 13 amino acids. CDR3 amino acids: CASSETEPYEQYF. CDR3 coding DNA: TGTGCCAGCAGCGAGACAGAACCCTACGAGCAGTACTTC.

The CDR3 loop is CAGGAGVDQPQHF. The CDR3 DNA reads as TGTGCCGGGGGGGCAGGGGTGGATCAGCCCCAGCATTTT. This chain joins TRBV27 and TRBJ1-5; tentatively, D is TRBD1 (6 bases). Trimming took 11 bases from V and 5 from J, leaving 16 bases between them. This CDR3 is 13 amino acids long. The germline gives CDR1 MNHEY, CDR2 SMNVEV (reference sequence).

With respect to this clone: Additional DNA sequences in this sample encode the identical CDR3. V usage is TRBV27 and J usage is TRBJ2-7; D unresolved. Germline V gene data show CDR1 as MNHEY and CDR2 as SMNVEV (reference sequence). Trimming took 5 bases from V and 3 from J, leaving 11 bases between them. The CDR3 is made up of 13 amino acids. The CDR3 region is CASSPGPGYEQYF. In nucleotides, the CDR3 is TGTGCCAGCAGTCCCGGCCCCGGCTACGAGCAGTACTTC.

As regards this clone: Other DNA sequences in this specimen translate into the identical CDR3. The V gene is TRBV5-6, the J gene TRBJ2-7; D not resolved. CDR1 is SGHDT and CDR2 is YYEEEE in the germline V gene. The V and J ends lost 1 base and 1 base respectively, with 6 bases between them. The CDR3 sequence is 13 residues long. This CDR3 is CASSLWSSYEQYF. The CDR3 DNA sequence: TGTGCCAGCAGCTTGTGGAGTTCCTACGAGCAGTACTTC.

Concerning this clone: Other DNA sequences in this specimen translate into the identical CDR3. The V and J genes are TRBV9 and TRBJ2-7; D might be TRBD2 (5 bases). Germline CDR1 reads SGDLS; CDR2 reads YYNGEE. The ends were cut back, 0 bases at V and 2 bases at J, with 9 bases in the middle. CDR3 length: 14 residues. CDR3 sequence reads: CASSVEGATYEQYF. DNA of the CDR3: TGTGCCAGCAGCGTAGAGGGAGCGACCTACGAGCAGTACTTC.

The V gene is TRBV4-1, the J gene TRBJ1-6, with TRBD1 matching 7 bases. Germline CDR1 MGHRA, CDR2 YSYEKL. CDR3 length: 13 residues. V was clipped by 5 bases and J by 5 bases; unmatched bases: 0. The CDR3 sequence is CASSGTDNSPLHF. Written as DNA, the CDR3 is TGCGCCAGCAGCGGGACAGATAATTCACCCCTCCACTTT.

For this clone: The sample contains more than one DNA sequence encoding this CDR3. The chain recombines TRBV9 with TRBJ1-1; D remains ambiguous. V was pared by 2 bases and J by 0 bases, with 8 bases between. The CDR3 extends over 14 amino acids. The germline CDR1 and CDR2 sequences are SGDLS and YYNGEE. The DNA for the CDR3 is TGTGCCAGCAGCGTGGAGGCTGTGAACACTGAAGCTTTCTTT. Its translation: CASSVEAVNTEAFF.

The chain employs TRBV6-5 and TRBJ2-7, with 7 positions matching TRBD1. Germline V gene lookup returns CDR1 MNHEY and CDR2 SVGAGI. V shed 6 bases and J 6 bases; nucleotides not matched to a gene: 8. The CDR3 extends over 13 amino acids. CDR3 residues: CASSDRAGFEQYF. The DNA of the CDR3 is TGTGCCAGCAGCGACAGGGCGGGCTTCGAGCAGTACTTC.

This chain joins TRBV9 and TRBJ1-2, with D maybe TRBD1 (6 bases). From germline, CDR1 is SGDLS and CDR2 YYNGEE. Trimming stripped 0 bases from V and 6 bases from J, with 24 bases between. This CDR3 contains 18 residues. CDR3 residues: CASSVVGFTGTKLDGYTF. CDR3 DNA: TGTGCCAGCAGCGTAGTAGGGTTTACAGGGACTAAGTTGGATGGCTACACCTTC.

This clone has just one count. This chain uses TRBV7-9 with TRBJ2-5; 7 bases fit TRBD1. Germline assignment: CDR1 SEHNR and CDR2 FQNEAQ (reference sequence). This CDR3 comprises 15 residues. V dropped 4 bases and J dropped 2; count of bases not matched to a gene: 7. CDR3 region: CASSSKDRKQETQYF. In nucleotides, the CDR3 is TGTGCCAGCAGCTCGAAGGACAGGAAGCAAGAGACCCAGTACTTC.

V is TRBV28 and J is TRBJ2-7; D gene unclear. The CDR3 length is 14 residues. Trimming left V 3 bases short and J 4 bases short, with 13 bases between. CDR1 and CDR2 from the germline V gene are MDHEN and SYDVKM. The CDR3 reads CASSFKVELYEQYF. The CDR3 DNA is TGTGCCAGCAGTTTTAAGGTCGAGCTTTACGAGCAGTACTTC.